This T cell receptor (beta chain) was observed in a study of blood T cell repertoires in COVID-19. On the study more broadly: From the United States, Italy and Spain came samples of acute and convalescent COVID-19. T cells, B-cell-depleted T cells, or PBMCs supplied cDNA or gDNA.

In the original processing: From reference gene primer amplification, estimates of nucleated cell counts were derived. The repertoire was sequenced with immunoSEQ multiplex PCR; TCRdb's copy has only in-frame clones and lacks some. Clonal size and the V and J genes are those of that table, whereas D and trimming came from the DNA. The sample holds 200,000 to 300,000 clones, over 75% seen once. Germline V gives CDR1 SGHRS, CDR2 YFSETQ. This CDR3 comprises 17 residues. Trimming shortened V by 0 bases and J by 0 bases, and 10 bases separated the two germline ends. The source of this sequence is a woman in her 50s with acute or convalescent COVID-19. Sequencing used peripheral blood. The V call is TRBV5-1, the J call TRBJ2-6; D is possibly TRBD2 (5 bases). CDR3 residues: CASSLVGLGSGANVLTF. The CDR3 DNA is TGCGCCAGCAGCTTGGTTGGACTTGGCTCTGGGGCCAACGTCCTGACTTTC.